The 18 T cell receptor beta chains given below trace back to one sample, sequenced in a study of shared clonotypes between healthy human individuals. Sequenced by immunoSEQ multiplex PCR; TCRdb stores in-frame clones only, minus some. The sample lists 2,500,000 or so clones, approximately 90% occurring once. Sequenced sample: naive CD4+ T cells from PBMCs. Subset reported: CD45RA+ positively selected. These TCRs come from a man younger than 30 in good health. Some clones in this sample may be carry-over from other donors' samples.

The rearrangement joins TRBV5-1 to TRBJ2-1; D is uncertain. CDR3 length: 15 amino acids. CDR1 and CDR2 (germline): SGHRS, YFSETQ. The V gene lost 4 bases and the J gene lost 1 base, with 12 bases spanning the gap. The CDR3 loop is CASSPALGSYNEQFF. The CDR3, as DNA: TGCGCCAGCAGCCCGGCGCTAGGGTCCTACAATGAGCAGTTCTTC.

J is TRBJ2-1 and V is TRBV9; perhaps TRBD1 as D (6 bases). Germline V gene data show CDR1 as SGDLS and CDR2 as YYNGEE. The CDR3 is 18 residues long. Between the trimmed V and J ends, which lost 4 bases and 5 bases, there was a span of 25 bases. The CDR3 coding sequence is TGTGCCAGCAGCAGAGGGTCCCTAGGACAGAATCTCCACAATGAGCAGTTCTTC. Translating it yields CASSRGSLGQNLHNEQFF.

The CDR3 sequence is CASSAGQNYGYTF. In nucleotides, the CDR3 is TGTGCCAGCAGTGCAGGACAGAACTATGGCTACACCTTC. The chain uses TRBV6-4 and TRBJ1-2, with D possibly TRBD1 on 6 matching bases. The germline CDR1 and CDR2 sequences are MRHNA and SNTAGT. The CDR3 loop spans 13 amino acids. Trimming stripped 4 bases from V and 2 bases from J, with 8 bases between.

This clone came up once. The CDR3, as DNA: TGTGCCAGCAGCTTACAGGGACTAGCGGGCCAAGAGACCCAGTACTTC. Translated: CASSLQGLAGQETQYF. This chain joins TRBV11-2 and TRBJ2-5; the match to TRBD2 covers 12 bases. The V segment lost 2 bases and the J segment 1 base; nucleotides outside the gene matches: 2. The germline gives CDR1 SGHAT, CDR2 FQNNGV. This CDR3 region has 16 residues. The full variable domain, in which reference TRBV11-2 and TRBJ2-5 provide the parts outside the CDR3, is EAGVAQSPRYKIIEKRQSVAFWCNPISGHATLYWYQQILGQGPKLLIQFQNNGVVDDSQLPKDRFSAERLKGVDSTLKIQPAKLEDSAVYLCASSLQGLAGQETQYFGPGTRLLVL.

The rearrangement uses TRBV6-6 and TRBJ2-7; 9 bases match TRBD1. This CDR3 region has 16 residues. J lost 3 bases, V lost 5 bases, and 11 bases had no gene match. CDR1 is MNHNY and CDR2 is SVGAGI in the germline V gene (reference sequence). CDR3 region: CASSTGTGTFGYEQYF. The CDR3 DNA follows: TGTGCCAGCAGTACCGGGACAGGGACTTTTGGCTACGAGCAGTACTTC.

Comments on this clone: Other nucleotide sequences in the sample specify the same CDR3. V usage is TRBV14 and J usage is TRBJ1-1; TRBD1 matches 8 bases. The CDR3 runs to 15 residues. Losses at the gene ends were 3 bases for V and 4 bases for J; bases not matched to a gene: 7. Germline V lookup: CDR1 SGHDN, CDR2 FVKESK. The CDR3 DNA reads as TGTGCCAGCAGCCAGAATCAGGGGGCGGTCACTGAAGCTTTCTTT. This sequence encodes CASSQNQGAVTEAFF.

The chain carries TRBV9 and TRBJ2-7; no definite D call. Germline V lookup: CDR1 SGDLS, CDR2 YYNGEE. V shed 0 bases and J shed 0 bases, with 10 bases lying between them. The CDR3 extends over 15 amino acids. CDR3 nucleotide sequence: TGTGCCAGCAGCGTAGGGGCGGTGAGCTCCTACGAGCAGTACTTC. It specifies CASSVGAVSSYEQYF. Full variable domain (outside the CDR3, taken from reference TRBV9 and TRBJ2-7): DSGVTQTPKHLITATGQRVTLRCSPRSGDLSVYWYQQSLDQGLQFLIQYYNGEERAKGNILERFSAQQFPDLHSELNLSSLELGDSALYFCASSVGAVSSYEQYFGPGTRLTVT.

The V call is TRBV7-2, the J call TRBJ2-7; TRBD2 matches at 12 bases. CDR1 and CDR2 from the germline V gene are SGHTA and FQGNSA. The CDR3 loop spans 17 amino acids. V trimming: 3 bases; J trimming: 2 bases; junction bases outside the gene matches: 8. The DNA for the CDR3 is TGTGCCAGCAGCTTGGCGACTAGCGGGAGCCCAACCTACGAGCAGTACTTC. Translating gives CASSLATSGSPTYEQYF.

V usage is TRBV4-1 and J usage is TRBJ2-1; 10 positions match TRBD2. There are 17 residues in the CDR3. CDR1 is MGHRA and CDR2 is YSYEKL in the germline V gene. V dropped 0 bases and J dropped 12; count of bases not matched to a gene: 14. This CDR3 reads CASSQDQGSGRAVGQFF. The CDR3 DNA sequence: TGCGCCAGCAGCCAAGATCAAGGCAGCGGGAGGGCGGTCGGGCAGTTCTTC.

The chain couples TRBV6-5 to TRBJ2-7, with a weak D call TRBD2 (6 bases). Looked up from germline, CDR1 is MNHEY and CDR2 is SVGAGI. The V and J ends lost 2 bases and 6 bases respectively, with 14 bases between them. CDR3 length: 14 amino acids. CDR3 loop: CASSYLVGGGEQYF. CDR3 in DNA: TGTGCCAGCAGTTACCTCGTGGGGGGAGGCGAGCAGTACTTC.

The rearrangement links TRBV7-7 to TRBJ2-7, with TRBD2 matching 7 bases. Trimming took 2 bases from V and 0 from J; bases not matched to a gene: 4. Germline V CDR1 and CDR2: SSHAT, FNYEAQ (reference sequence). This CDR3 is 15 amino acids long. CDR3 residues: CASSLLAGDSYEQYF. DNA for the CDR3: TGTGCCAGCAGCTTATTGGCGGGGGACTCCTACGAGCAGTACTTC.

This chain links TRBV6-5 with TRBJ1-5; TRBD1 agrees at 7 bases. The CDR3 covers 14 residues. V trimming: 6 bases; J trimming: 5 bases; junction bases outside the gene matches: 7. Germline V gene sequence: CDR1 MNHEY, CDR2 SVGAGI. The CDR3 loop reads CASSLNRGHQPQHF. Written as DNA, the CDR3 is TGTGCCAGCAGCTTAAACAGGGGCCATCAGCCCCAGCATTTT.

This chain connects TRBV6-6 to TRBJ2-5; no reliable D call. The CDR3 loop spans 14 amino acids. Germline assignment: CDR1 MNHNY and CDR2 SVGAGI (reference sequence). Trimming cost V 6 bases and J 5 bases, with 16 bases left between them. The CDR3 DNA follows: TGTGCCAGCAGCCCTACGGTGGCCGGCGAGACCCAGTACTTC. This gives the protein CASSPTVAGETQYF.

V usage is TRBV7-9 and J usage is TRBJ2-1; D might be TRBD2 (5 bases). CDR1 SEHNR and CDR2 FQNEAQ come from the germline V gene (reference sequence). Trimming pared 5 bases from V and 0 bases from J, leaving 14 bases between. The CDR3 has 16 amino acids. The CDR3: CASSPSTGNSYNEQFF. The CDR3 nucleotides read TGTGCCAGCAGCCCGAGTACGGGAAACTCCTACAATGAGCAGTTCTTC. Full variable domain (rest looked up from reference TRBV7-9 and TRBJ2-1): DTGVSQNPRHKITKRGQNVTFRCDPISEHNRLYWYRQTLGQGPEFLTYFQNEAQLEKSRLLSDRFSAERPKGSFSTLEIQRTEQGDSAMYLCASSPSTGNSYNEQFFGPGTRLTVL.

The chain joins TRBV19 to TRBJ1-2; 7 nucleotides agree with TRBD1. The trim removed 8 bases at V and 8 bases at J, leaving 8 bases unmatched. There are 12 residues in the CDR3. Per germline, CDR1 LNHDA and CDR2 SQIVND (reference sequence). DNA of the CDR3: TGTGCCAGTTCCGGGACAGCCTTAGGCTACACCTTC. Translation gives CASSGTALGYTF.

The chain carries TRBV28 and TRBJ1-5; no reliable D call. The CDR3 is made up of 12 amino acids. Trimming took off 8 bases at V and 7 bases at J, with 12 bases between the two ends. Germline V gives CDR1 MDHEN, CDR2 SYDVKM. The CDR3 coding sequence is TGTGCCAGCTCCGACTTAAACCAGCCCCAGCATTTT. Its translation is CASSDLNQPQHF.

The chain couples TRBV7-2 to TRBJ1-2; D might be TRBD1 (6 bases). The CDR3 extends over 13 amino acids. In germline, CDR1 is SGHTA, CDR2 FQGNSA. V was shortened by 3 bases and J by 8 bases, with 13 bases between the two germline ends. CDR3 loop: CASSFPGVEGYTF. CDR3 DNA: TGTGCCAGCAGCTTTCCAGGGGTAGAGGGCTACACCTTC.

V is TRBV5-1 and J is TRBJ2-2; 8 bases agree with TRBD1. Germline V gene sequence: CDR1 SGHRS, CDR2 YFSETQ. V lost 4 bases and J lost 2; bases outside the gene matches: 1. This CDR3 comprises 14 residues. The CDR3 reads CASSGQGNTGELFF. Here the CDR3 DNA reads TGCGCCAGCAGCGGACAGGGAAACACCGGGGAGCTGTTTTTT.